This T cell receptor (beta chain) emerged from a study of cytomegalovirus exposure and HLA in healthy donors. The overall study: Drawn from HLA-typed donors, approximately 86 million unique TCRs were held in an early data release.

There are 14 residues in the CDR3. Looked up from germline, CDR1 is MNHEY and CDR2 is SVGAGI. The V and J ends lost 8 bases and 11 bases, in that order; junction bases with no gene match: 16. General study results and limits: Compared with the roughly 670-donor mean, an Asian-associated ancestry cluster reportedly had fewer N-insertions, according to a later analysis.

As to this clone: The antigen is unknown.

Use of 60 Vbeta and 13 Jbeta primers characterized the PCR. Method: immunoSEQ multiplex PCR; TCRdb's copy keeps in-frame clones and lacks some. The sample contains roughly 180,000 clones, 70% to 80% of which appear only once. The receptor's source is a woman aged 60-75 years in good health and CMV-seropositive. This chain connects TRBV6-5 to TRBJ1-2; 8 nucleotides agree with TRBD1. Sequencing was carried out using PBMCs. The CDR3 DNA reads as TGTGCCAGCCATGACAGGGGTCACGGAGCTCTATACACCTTC. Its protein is CASHDRGHGALYTF.